The rows below give T cell receptor beta chains drawn from one sample of a study of T cell responses to AZD1222 COVID-19 vaccine. Only in-frame clones appear in the TCRdb table, and some are missing; sequencing was by immunoSEQ multiplex PCR. The table records 70,000 to 95,000 clones, 80% to 90% of them present only once. The sample consisted of peripheral blood, taken 28 days after the second AZD1222 dose. The source is an adult who received the AZD1222 COVID-19 vaccine. The CDR3 runs from the conserved cysteine through the conserved F or W. A D gene is named only where the DNA matches it firmly. A row's size may be missing; if present it is once, few, many or a size class.

V gene	D gene	J gene	clone size	CDR3 protein	CDR3 DNA
TRBV9	NA	TRBJ2-2	NA	CASSVGPYNGNTGELFF	TGTGCCAGCAGCGTAGGACCTTACAACGGAAACACCGGGGAGCTGTTTTTT
TRBV7-8	NA	TRBJ1-5	NA	CASSPGRYSNQPQHF	TGTGCCAGCAGCCCCGGACGGTATAGCAATCAGCCCCAGCATTTT
TRBV11-2	NA	TRBJ2-7	NA	CASSLGGGPYEQYF	TGTGCCAGCAGCTTGGGGGGAGGCCCCTACGAGCAGTACTTC
TRBV2	TRBD1	TRBJ1-6	NA	CASSSDRDRSPLHF	TGTGCCAGCAGTTCCGACAGGGACCGTTCACCCCTCCACTTT
TRBV21-1	NA	TRBJ2-2	NA	CASSVGQGCLDTGELFF	TGTGCCAGCTCGGTGGGACAGGGCTGTTTGGACACCGGGGAGCTGTTTTTT
TRBV7-8	NA	TRBJ2-1	NA	CASTHYRVVDNEQFF	TGTGCCAGCACCCATTACAGGGTCGTGGACAATGAGCAGTTCTTC
TRBV4-2	TRBD1	TRBJ1-1	NA	CASSQDWDRTEAFF	TGTGCCAGCAGCCAAGATTGGGACAGGACAGAAGCTTTCTTT
TRBV18	TRBD2	TRBJ2-7	NA	CASSPESGRKGQYF	TGTGCCAGCTCACCCGAGAGCGGGAGAAAGGGGCAGTACTTC
TRBV24-1	NA	TRBJ1-1	NA	CATSEPGPNTEAFF	TGTGCCACCAGTGAGCCTGGGCCGAACACTGAAGCTTTCTTT
TRBV3-1/TRBV3-2	NA	TRBJ1-2	NA	CASSQPSGRGFYGYTF	TGTGCCAGCAGCCAACCTTCGGGTCGAGGTTTCTATGGCTACACCTTC
TRBV11-2	NA	TRBJ1-2	NA	CARQDPDFYGYTF	TGTGCCCGCCAGGATCCCGATTTCTATGGCTACACCTTC
TRBV6-5	NA	TRBJ2-7	NA	CASSYGLVGELYEQYF	TGTGCCAGCAGTTACGGGTTGGTGGGGGAGTTGTACGAGCAGTACTTC
TRBV15	TRBD1	TRBJ2-1	once	CATSSPGGLYNEQFF	TGTGCCACCAGCAGCCCAGGGGGCCTATACAATGAGCAGTTCTTC
TRBV19	NA	TRBJ1-2	NA	CASGGETGYYGYTF	TGTGCCAGTGGTGGAGAAACAGGATACTATGGCTACACCTTC
TRBV7-6	NA	TRBJ1-3	NA	CATGKSGGAGNTIYF	TGTGCCACCGGGAAGTCAGGCGGGGCTGGAAACACCATATATTTT
TRBV6-4	NA	TRBJ2-1	NA	CASSREPHNEQFF	TGTGCCAGCAGTCGGGAACCCCACAATGAGCAGTTCTTC
TRBV6-2/TRBV6-3	NA	TRBJ2-1	many	CASSQTSLNEQFF	TGTGCCAGCAGCCAAACTAGCCTCAATGAGCAGTTCTTC
TRBV2	NA	TRBJ2-7	NA	CASSEAGEANYEQYF	TGTGCCAGCAGTGAAGCCGGGGAGGCGAACTACGAGCAGTACTTC
TRBV30	NA	TRBJ2-5	NA	CAWTKTGGLGETQYF	TGTGCCTGGACTAAAACGGGGGGCCTCGGTGAGACCCAGTACTTC
TRBV27	NA	TRBJ2-7	NA	CASSFWDRNEQYF	TGTGCCAGCAGTTTTTGGGATCGCAACGAGCAGTACTTC
TRBV9	NA	TRBJ2-3	NA	CASSVGGGRTQYF	TGTGCCAGCAGCGTAGGTGGGGGGCGTACGCAGTATTTT
TRBV11-2	NA	TRBJ1-3	NA	CASSLLRGSGNTIYF	TGTGCCAGCAGCCTATTACGGGGCTCTGGAAACACCATATATTTT
TRBV6-5	NA	TRBJ2-6	NA	CASSQQDSGANVLTF	TGTGCCAGCAGTCAACAGGACTCTGGGGCCAACGTCCTGACTTTC
TRBV29-1	TRBD1	TRBJ1-4	NA	CSVEGTGATNEKLFF	TGCAGCGTTGAGGGGACAGGAGCTACGAATGAAAAACTGTTTTTT
TRBV6-1	NA	TRBJ2-1	NA	CASSELGSLNEQFF	TGTGCCAGCAGTGAGCTTGGCAGCCTCAATGAGCAGTTCTTC
TRBV13	NA	TRBJ2-1	NA	CASSPRSYSAYNEQFF	TGTGCCAGCAGCCCACGGTCCTACTCCGCCTACAATGAGCAGTTCTTC
TRBV7-8	NA	TRBJ1-1	NA	CASSLGSWGGEAFF	TGTGCCAGCAGCTTAGGGTCGTGGGGAGGTGAAGCTTTCTTT
TRBV19	NA	TRBJ2-7	NA	CASSIGGLRRRGGEQYF	TGTGCCAGTAGTATAGGGGGATTGAGAAGACGTGGTGGCGAGCAGTACTTC
TRBV7-9	NA	TRBJ1-6	NA	CASSLRTDNSPLHF	TGTGCCAGCAGCTTAAGAACAGATAATTCACCCCTCCACTTT
TRBV6-2/TRBV6-3	TRBD1	TRBJ1-2	NA	CASSDIHGQGNGYTF	TGTGCCAGCAGCGATATCCACGGACAGGGGAATGGCTACACCTTC
TRBV4-3	NA	TRBJ1-3	NA	CASSQEYGRGPGNTIYF	TGCGCCAGCAGCCAAGAGTACGGGAGGGGCCCTGGAAACACCATATATTTT
TRBV7-8	TRBD2	TRBJ2-1	NA	CASSLTSGSGDEQFF	TGTGCCAGCAGCCTGACTAGCGGGTCGGGGGATGAGCAGTTCTTC
TRBV25-1	TRBD1	TRBJ1-2	NA	CASSGDSYGYTF	TGTGCCAGCAGTGGGGACAGCTATGGCTACACCTTC
TRBV7-3	NA	TRBJ1-1	NA	CASSSTHNTEAFF	TGTGCCAGCAGTTCAACACACAACACTGAAGCTTTCTTT
TRBV29-1	NA	TRBJ1-2	NA	CSVEVGGKAGYTF	TGCAGCGTTGAAGTAGGGGGTAAGGCTGGCTACACCTTC
TRBV6-5	NA	TRBJ2-3	NA	CASSPGTSTDTQYF	TGTGCCAGCAGTCCCGGGACTAGCACAGATACGCAGTATTTT
TRBV19	TRBD1	TRBJ1-6	NA	CASSGVSRTGRYNSPLHF	TGTGCCAGTAGTGGAGTTAGCCGGACAGGCCGGTATAATTCACCCCTCCACTTT
TRBV6-5	NA	TRBJ2-7	NA	CASSYGHSSYEQYF	TGTGCCAGCAGTTACGGACATAGCTCCTACGAGCAGTACTTC
TRBV18	NA	TRBJ2-7	NA	CASSPPGQSSYEQYF	TGTGCCAGCTCACCACCGGGCCAGAGCTCCTACGAGCAGTACTTC
TRBV6-2/TRBV6-3	NA	TRBJ2-1	NA	CASSHAFSALNEQFF	TGTGCCAGCAGTCATGCCTTCTCCGCGCTCAATGAGCAGTTCTTC
TRBV19	NA	TRBJ1-5	NA	CASTGVRTSGMEQPQHF	TGTGCCAGTACTGGGGTCCGGACGTCGGGGATGGAGCAGCCCCAGCATTTT
TRBV4-2	TRBD1	TRBJ1-1	NA	CASSPGQGPKTEAFF	TGTGCCAGCAGCCCGGGACAGGGGCCAAAGACTGAAGCTTTCTTT
TRBV6-5	NA	TRBJ1-3	NA	CASKSGDSGNTIYF	TGTGCCAGCAAATCGGGGGACTCTGGAAACACCATATATTTT
TRBV4-1	NA	TRBJ2-7	NA	CASSPGRTTYEQYF	TGCGCCAGCAGCCCGGGACGGACCACCTACGAGCAGTACTTC
TRBV9	NA	TRBJ2-6	NA	CASSVDVSSGANVLTF	TGTGCCAGCAGCGTCGACGTCAGCTCTGGGGCCAACGTCCTGACTTTC
TRBV4-1	NA	TRBJ1-5	few	CASSQDGRGNQPQHF	TGCGCCAGCAGCCAAGATGGACGGGGCAATCAGCCCCAGCATTTT
TRBV28	NA	TRBJ1-5	once	CASSLPRPNSNQPQHF	TGTGCCAGCAGTTTACCCCGCCCAAATAGCAATCAGCCCCAGCATTTT
TRBV27	NA	TRBJ1-2	NA	CASRKAGPNYGYTF	TGTGCCAGCAGAAAAGCGGGACCTAACTATGGCTACACCTTC
TRBV6-4	NA	TRBJ2-3	NA	CASSDDSSEHTDTQYF	TGTGCCAGCAGTGACGACTCTAGCGAGCACACAGATACGCAGTATTTT
TRBV14	NA	TRBJ2-3	NA	CASSQDWPRIGARIRKDTQYF	TGTGCCAGCAGCCAAGATTGGCCGCGAATCGGGGCGAGGATCAGGAAGGATACGCAGTATTTT
TRBV29-1	NA	TRBJ1-1	NA	CSVEARRQRDTEAFF	TGCAGCGTTGAAGCCCGGCGACAGCGGGACACTGAAGCTTTCTTT
TRBV9	NA	TRBJ2-2	NA	CASTSTNTGELFF	TGTGCCAGCACTTCCACCAACACCGGGGAGCTGTTTTTT
TRBV19	NA	TRBJ2-2	NA	CASSIRGLLTGELFF	TGTGCCAGTAGTATAAGGGGACTTCTCACCGGGGAGCTGTTTTTT
TRBV5-4	TRBD2	TRBJ2-1	NA	CASSEDVLAGGEQFF	TGTGCCAGCAGCGAGGATGTACTAGCGGGAGGAGAGCAGTTCTTC